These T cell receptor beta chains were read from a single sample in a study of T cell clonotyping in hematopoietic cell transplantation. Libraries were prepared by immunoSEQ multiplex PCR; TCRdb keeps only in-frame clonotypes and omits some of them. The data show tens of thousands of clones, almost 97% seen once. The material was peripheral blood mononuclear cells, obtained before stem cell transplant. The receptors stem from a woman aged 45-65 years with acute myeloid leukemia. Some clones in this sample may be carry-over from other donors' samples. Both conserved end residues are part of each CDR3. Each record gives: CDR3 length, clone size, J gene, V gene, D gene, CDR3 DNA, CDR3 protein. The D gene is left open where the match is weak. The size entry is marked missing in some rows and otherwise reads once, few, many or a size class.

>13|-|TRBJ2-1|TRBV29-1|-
TGCAGCGTTGCGGCCGGAGCCTACAATGAGCAGTTCTTC
CSVAAGAYNEQFF
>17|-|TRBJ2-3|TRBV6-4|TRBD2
TGTGCCAGCAGTGACTCGAAGCTAGCGGGGGCACCAGATACGCAGTATTTT
CASSDSKLAGAPDTQYF
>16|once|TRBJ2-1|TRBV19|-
TGTGCCAGTAGTATTGTGAGCGAGGACACCTACAATGAGCAGTTCTTC
CASSIVSEDTYNEQFF
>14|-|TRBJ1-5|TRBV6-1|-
TGTGCCAGCAGTGAACCAACAGGGAATGAGCCCCAGCATTTT
CASSEPTGNEPQHF
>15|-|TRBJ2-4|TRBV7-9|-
TGTGCCAGCAGCCCCAAGGGGCTAGACAAAAACATTCAGTACTTC
CASSPKGLDKNIQYF
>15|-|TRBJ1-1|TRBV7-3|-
TGTGCCAGCAGCTTAGGAGGGGTTCCGAACACTGAAGCTTTCTTT
CASSLGGVPNTEAFF
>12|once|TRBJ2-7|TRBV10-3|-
TGTGCCATCAGTGAAAGGGAGAACGAGCAGTACTTC
CAISERENEQYF
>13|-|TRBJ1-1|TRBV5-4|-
TGTGCCAGCAGCGTAACAGGAATCGTGGGGGCTTTCTTT
CASSVTGIVGAFF
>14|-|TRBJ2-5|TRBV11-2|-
TGTGCCAGCAGCTTTGTCGGGGTTCAAGAGACCCAGTACTTC
CASSFVGVQETQYF
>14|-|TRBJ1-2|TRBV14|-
TGTGCCAGCAGCCAATTGTCCACAGTTTGGGGCTACACCTTC
CASSQLSTVWGYTF
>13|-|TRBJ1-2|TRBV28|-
TGTGCCAGCAGGGCGGGACATAACTATGGCTACACCTTC
CASRAGHNYGYTF
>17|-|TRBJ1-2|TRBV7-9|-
TGTGCCAGCAGCCGAGGAGAAAGTAGTGGGTCGTACTATGGCTACACCTTC
CASSRGESSGSYYGYTF
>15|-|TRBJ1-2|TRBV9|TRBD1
TGTGCCAGCAGGGGGCAGGGGGCGCGGAACTATGGCTACACCTTC
CASRGQGARNYGYTF
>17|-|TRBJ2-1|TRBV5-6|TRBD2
TGTGCCAGCAGCTTGCGGGGCCTTAGCGGGTTTGGAGATGAGCAGTTCTTC
CASSLRGLSGFGDEQFF
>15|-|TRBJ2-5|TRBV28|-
TGTGCCAGCAGTTTAAGGGGGAGCCTACAAGAGACCCAGTACTTC
CASSLRGSLQETQYF
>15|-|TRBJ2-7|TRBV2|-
TGTGCCAGCAGTGAACCCCGACAGGGAGGGGACGAGCAGTACTTC
CASSEPRQGGDEQYF
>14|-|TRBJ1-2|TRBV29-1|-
TGCAGCGTTGATTCTACAGGCCTCAACTATGGCTACACCTTC
CSVDSTGLNYGYTF
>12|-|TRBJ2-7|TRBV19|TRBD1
TGTGCCAGTAAGGGGGCAGCTGCGAAGTGGTACTTC
CASKGAAAKWYF
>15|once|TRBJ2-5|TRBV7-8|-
TGTGCCAGCAGCTCATCCCGGGGCTACGAGGAGACCCAGTACTTC
CASSSSRGYEETQYF
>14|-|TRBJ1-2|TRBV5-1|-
TGCGCCAGCAGCTTGCAGGGTGATAGCTATGGCTACACCTTC
CASSLQGDSYGYTF
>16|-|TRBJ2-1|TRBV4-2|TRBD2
TGTGCCAGCAGCCAAGATAGCGGGGGGGCCGAGGATGAGCAGTTCTTC
CASSQDSGGAEDEQFF
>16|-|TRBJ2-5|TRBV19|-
TGTGCCAGTAGTATTAGTGGACGCTTAGGGCAAGAGACCCAGTACTTC
CASSISGRLGQETQYF
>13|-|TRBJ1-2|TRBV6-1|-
TGTGCCAGCAGTGCGGGTCCAATTGGTGGCTACACCTTC
CASSAGPIGGYTF
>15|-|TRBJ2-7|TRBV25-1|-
TGTGCCAGCAGTGATCCCCATGGCACCTCGTACGAGCAGTACTTC
CASSDPHGTSYEQYF
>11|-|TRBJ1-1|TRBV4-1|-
TGCGCCAGCAGCCACTACACTGAAGCTTTCTTT
CASSHYTEAFF
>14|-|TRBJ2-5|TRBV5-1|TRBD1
TGCGCCAGCAGTTGGAAGGACAGGGGGGAGACCCAGTACTTC
CASSWKDRGETQYF
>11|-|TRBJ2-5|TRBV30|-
TGTGCCTGGGCAGGACAGACGAAGGTGTACTTC
CAWAGQTKVYF
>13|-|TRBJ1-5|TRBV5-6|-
TGTGCCAGCAGCCCCGGCCTGGAGCAGCCCCAGCATTTT
CASSPGLEQPQHF
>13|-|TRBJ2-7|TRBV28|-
TGTGCCAGCAGTTTACCCCTCCGACTAGAGCAGTACTTC
CASSLPLRLEQYF
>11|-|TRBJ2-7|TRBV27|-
TGTGCCAGCAGTTCCTTCTACGAGCAGTACTTC
CASSSFYEQYF
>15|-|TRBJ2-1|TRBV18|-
TGTGCCAGCTCACCATTAGCGGACCCCGGCAATGAGCAGTTCTTC
CASSPLADPGNEQFF
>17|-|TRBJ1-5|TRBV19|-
TGTGCCAGTAGTATAAGCCCCGTTGGGGGGCGCAATCAGCCCCAGCATTTT
CASSISPVGGRNQPQHF
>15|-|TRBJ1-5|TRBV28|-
TGTGCCAGCAGTTTATTTAGAGGGGTTATTCAGCCCCAGCATTTT
CASSLFRGVIQPQHF
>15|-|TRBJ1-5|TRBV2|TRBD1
TGTGCCAGCAGTCCCACGACAGGGGGAATTCAGCCCCAGCATTTT
CASSPTTGGIQPQHF
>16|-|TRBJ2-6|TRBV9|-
TGTGCCAGCAGCGGCCCACATGTCTCTGGGGCCAACGTCCTGACTTTC
CASSGPHVSGANVLTF
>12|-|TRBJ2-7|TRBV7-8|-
TGTGCCACTGGAGCTTTCAACTACGAGCAGTACTTC
CATGAFNYEQYF
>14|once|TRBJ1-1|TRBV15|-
TGTGCCACCAGCAGAGATATGTCGAACACTGAAGCTTTCTTT
CATSRDMSNTEAFF
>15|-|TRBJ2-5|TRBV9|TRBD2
TGTGCCAGCAGCGTAGCGGGGGGGAAAGAAGAGACCCAGTACTTC
CASSVAGGKEETQYF
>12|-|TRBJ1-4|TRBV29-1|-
TGCAGCGTTGGCCGGGCAGAGGAAAAACTGTTTTTT
CSVGRAEEKLFF
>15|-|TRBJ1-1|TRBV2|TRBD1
TGTGCCAGCAGTGACCTAGGACAGGGTAACACTGAAGCTTTCTTT
CASSDLGQGNTEAFF
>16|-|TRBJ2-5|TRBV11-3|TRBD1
TGTGCCAGCAGCCCGGGGACAGGGAACTTTAAAGAGACCCAGTACTTC
CASSPGTGNFKETQYF
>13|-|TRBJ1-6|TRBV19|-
TGTGCCACTAATACCGTTACCAATTCACCCCTCCACTTT
CATNTVTNSPLHF
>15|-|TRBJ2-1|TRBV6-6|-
TGTGCCAGCAGCACCAACAGGGACCCCTACAATGAGCAGTTCTTC
CASSTNRDPYNEQFF
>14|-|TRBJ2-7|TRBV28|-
TGTGCCAGCAGTTCCAAACGGAATTTCTACGAGCAGTACTTC
CASSSKRNFYEQYF
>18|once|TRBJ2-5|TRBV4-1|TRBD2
TGCGCCAGCAGCCAAGGCCCGGGGGGGATCATGTACCAAGAGACCCAGTACTTC
CASSQGPGGIMYQETQYF
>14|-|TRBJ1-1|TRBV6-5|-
TGTGCCAGCAGGTCTGCGAACAGGGACACTGAAGCTTTCTTT
CASRSANRDTEAFF
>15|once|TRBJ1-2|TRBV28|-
TGTGCCAGCAGTTCAGGAATCGGGGGGGTGAATGGCTACACCTTC
CASSSGIGGVNGYTF
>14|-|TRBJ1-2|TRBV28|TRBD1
TGTGCCAGCAGTTTAGCAGGGGGCATCTATGGCTACACCTTC
CASSLAGGIYGYTF
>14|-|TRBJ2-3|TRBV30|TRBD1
TGTGAGCCCTCGGTCAGGGGGTTCACAGATACGCAGTATTTT
CEPSVRGFTDTQYF
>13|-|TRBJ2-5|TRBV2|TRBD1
TGTGCCAGCAGCGTTAGAGGGGGCGAGACCCAGTACTTC
CASSVRGGETQYF
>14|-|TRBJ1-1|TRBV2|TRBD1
TGTGCCAGCAAGAACACAGGGGTTGGGACTGAAGCTTTCTTT
CASKNTGVGTEAFF
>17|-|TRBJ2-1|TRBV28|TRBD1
TGTGCCAGCATCCCCGGACAGGGGGCGCTTACTTACAATGAGCAGTTCTTC
CASIPGQGALTYNEQFF
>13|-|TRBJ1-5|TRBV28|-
TGTGCCAGCACCTCCTTAAAAGGTCAGCCCCAGCATTTT
CASTSLKGQPQHF
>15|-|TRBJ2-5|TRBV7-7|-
TGTGCTAGCAGCTTAGGGCTAAAGTACCAAGAGACCCAGTACTTC
CASSLGLKYQETQYF
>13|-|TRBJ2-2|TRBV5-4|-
TGTGCCAGCGCCATAGTGAACACCGGGGAGCTGTTTTTT
CASAIVNTGELFF
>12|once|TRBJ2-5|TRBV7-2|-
TGTGCCAGCAGCTTAGCAACACATAACCAGTACTTC
CASSLATHNQYF
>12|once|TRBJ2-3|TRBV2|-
TGTGCCGGGAGATCAGGGGCAGATACGCAGTATTTT
CAGRSGADTQYF
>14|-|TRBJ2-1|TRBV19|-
TGTGCCAGTAGTAAATCCACGGGCTACAATGAGCAGTTCTTC
CASSKSTGYNEQFF
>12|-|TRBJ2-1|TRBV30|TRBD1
TGTGCCTGCTCTGTCACAGGGGCAGAGCAGTTCTTC
CACSVTGAEQFF
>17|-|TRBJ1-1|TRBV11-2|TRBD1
TGTGCCAGCAGCGCGGACAGGGGACCAACTAGGAACACTGAAGCTTTCTTT
CASSADRGPTRNTEAFF